Below are 28 T cell receptor beta chains sequenced from a single sample in a study of shared clonotypes between healthy human individuals (dated by TCRdb to the early 2020s). Library preparation used the immunoSEQ multiplex PCR assay. TCRdb carries this immuneACCESS record with in-frame sequences only. Its versions omit some clonotypes, under half of them owing to an unresolved V gene in the studies checked, with the rest unexplained. The sample profile shows 550,000 to 600,000 clones; around 77% of them were found once. Approximately 12% of the sample is in the top ten clones. The specimen sequenced was PBMCs. These receptor sequences come from a woman aged 40 to 50 in good health. Some clones in this sample may be carry-over from other donors' samples.

The chain couples TRBV6-6 to TRBJ2-6; D not certain. V lost 5 bases, J lost 2 bases, and 10 bases lay in between. CDR3 length equals 15 residues. The germline CDR1 and CDR2 sequences are MNHNY and SVGAGI (reference sequence). The CDR3 nucleotides are TGTGCCAGCAGTGATCCCTTGCCTGGGGCCAACGTCCTGACTTTC. Amino acids: CASSDPLPGANVLTF.

The chain employs TRBV2 and TRBJ2-7; 8 nucleotides line up with TRBD1. Germline values: CDR1 SNHLY, CDR2 FYNNEI. The CDR3 runs to 15 residues. V was pared by 8 bases and J by 2 bases, with 11 bases of the junction left unmatched. The CDR3 sequence: CASSPRGQETYEQYF. Written as DNA, the CDR3 is TGTGCCAGCTCCCCAAGGGGACAGGAGACCTACGAGCAGTACTTC. Supplemented by reference TRBV2 and TRBJ2-7, the full variable domain reads EPEVTQTPSHQVTQMGQEVILRCVPISNHLYFYWYRQILGQKVEFLVSFYNNEISEKSEIFDDQFSVERPDGSNFTLKIRSTKLEDSAMYFCASSPRGQETYEQYFGPGTRLTVT.

V is TRBV6-6 and J is TRBJ1-5; 8 nucleotides agree with TRBD1. The CDR3 covers 15 residues. CDR1 is MNHNY, CDR2 SVGAGI, per germline (reference sequence). J gave up 6 bases and V 4 bases, and 8 bases lay outside the gene matches. CDR3 nucleotides: TGTGCCAGCAGTTTCCAGACAGGGGAGGGTCAGCCCCAGCATTTT. This encodes CASSFQTGEGQPQHF.

This clone was seen just once. The J gene is TRBJ2-1, the V gene TRBV30, with D unresolved. The CDR3 loop spans 13 amino acids. Germline V gene sequence: CDR1 GTSNPN, CDR2 SVGIG (reference sequence). The V gene lost 3 bases and the J gene lost 0 bases, with 6 bases spanning the gap. This CDR3 is CAWRLSSYNEQFF. Here the CDR3 DNA reads TGTGCCTGGAGACTAAGCTCCTACAATGAGCAGTTCTTC.

This clone was observed a few times. The genes are TRBV30 and TRBJ1-4; perhaps TRBD1 as D (6 bases). Germline lookup yields CDR1 GTSNPN and CDR2 SVGIG (reference sequence). The CDR3 is 14 residues long. The V end lost 3 bases, the J end lost 6 bases, and 14 bases lay between the germline ends. CDR3 residues: CAWRTGTWDEKLFF. The CDR3 region has the DNA TGTGCCTGGAGGACCGGGACATGGGATGAAAAACTGTTTTTT.

V is TRBV6-6 and J is TRBJ2-5; 8 bases map to TRBD2. CDR1 is MNHNY and CDR2 is SVGAGI in the germline V gene (reference sequence). Trimming cost V 7 bases and J 7 bases; bases outside gene matches: 17. This CDR3 is 16 amino acids long. The CDR3 DNA reads TGTGCCAGCACCCCTAGCGAGTCAGCGGGAGTGTGGACCCAGTACTTC. Its protein is CASTPSESAGVWTQYF.

V gene TRBV7-6 combines with J gene TRBJ2-1; weak D call: TRBD1 (6 bases). The CDR3 spans 15 residues. Trimming cost V 3 bases and J 7 bases, with 16 bases left between them. The germline V gene encodes CDR1 SGHVS and CDR2 FNYEAQ. The chain's CDR3 is CASSLLTGSTNEQFF. In nucleotides, the CDR3 is TGTGCCAGCAGCTTGCTGACAGGCAGTACAAATGAGCAGTTCTTC.

The DNA of the CDR3 is TGTGCCAGCAGACAAGACAGGGCAGTTTTCTTT. Residues: CASRQDRAVFF. The chain has TRBV6-5 and TRBJ1-1; 7 bases are a match to TRBD1. Looked up from germline, CDR1 is MNHEY and CDR2 is SVGAGI. The CDR3 has 11 residues. V lost 6 bases, J lost 13 bases, and 8 bases stayed unmatched.

The chain recombines TRBV12-5 with TRBJ2-7, with D tentatively TRBD1 or TRBD2 (5 bases each). The CDR3 has 13 residues. The germline V gene has CDR1 LGHNT and CDR2 FRNRAP. V gave up 1 base and J gave up 6 bases, with 10 bases separating them. This chain's CDR3 is CASGLEAGGEQYF. CDR3 nucleotide sequence: TGTGCTAGTGGTTTGGAAGCTGGGGGCGAGCAGTACTTC.

CDR3 amino acids: CASSVGQDWTSYEQYF. The CDR3 DNA sequence: TGTGCCAGCAGCGTAGGTCAGGACTGGACATCCTACGAGCAGTACTTC. V usage is TRBV9 and J usage is TRBJ2-7; D is possibly TRBD1 or TRBD2 (5 bases each). V was pared by 0 bases and J by 1 base, with 14 bases between. Germline assignment: CDR1 SGDLS and CDR2 YYNGEE. The CDR3 totals 16 residues.

The CDR3 loop reads CARGTGEVYEQYF. DNA of the CDR3: TGTGCCAGAGGGACAGGGGAAGTTTACGAGCAGTACTTC. This chain connects TRBV2 to TRBJ2-7, with 10 bases identical to TRBD1. The CDR3 contains 13 residues. After removal of 9 bases from V and 4 bases from J, the junction contained 6 bases not matched to a gene. Germline values: CDR1 SNHLY, CDR2 FYNNEI.

The chain links TRBV19 to TRBJ2-5, with TRBD1 matching over 9 bases. The CDR3 length is 14 residues. V lost 4 bases to trimming and J lost 11 bases; unmatched junction nucleotides: 11. The V gene's germline CDR1 is LNHDA and CDR2 SQIVND (reference sequence). The CDR3 region has the DNA TGTGCCAGTAGTAGGGGACAGGGAGGTTGGGAGCAGTACTTC. Its translation: CASSRGQGGWEQYF.

This clone was seen only once. V gene TRBV28 combines with J gene TRBJ1-5; D is unclear. With 5 bases removed from V and 7 bases from J, the gap between germline ends came to 6 bases. The CDR3 contains 11 residues. Germline CDR1 and CDR2: MDHEN and SYDVKM. The CDR3 loop is CASSARQPQHF. In nucleotides, the CDR3 is TGTGCCAGCAGTGCTAGGCAGCCCCAGCATTTT.

This clone occurred once. As DNA, the CDR3 is TGTGCCAGCAGCTTACCACGGGACAGCAGGGCCTACGAGCAGTACTTC. It is translated as CASSLPRDSRAYEQYF. The V call is TRBV11-3, the J call TRBJ2-7; 7 nucleotides line up with TRBD1. Germline CDR1 and CDR2: SGHNT and YENEEA. Trimming at V came to 2 bases and at J to 2 bases, leaving 9 bases not matched to a gene. The CDR3 length is 16 residues.

Here the CDR3 DNA reads TGTGCCAGCAGACCTAGTCAGCTAGCCAAAAACATTCAGTACTTC. This codes for CASRPSQLAKNIQYF. The chain carries TRBV28 and TRBJ2-4; D is uncertain. Germline CDR1 MDHEN, CDR2 SYDVKM. The CDR3 consists of 15 residues. The V and J ends lost 6 bases and 0 bases respectively, with 12 bases between them.

The V gene is TRBV7-9, the J gene TRBJ1-1; D is possibly TRBD1 (5 bases). The CDR3 loop spans 14 amino acids. The V gene's germline CDR1 is SEHNR and CDR2 FQNEAQ (reference sequence). Trimming took 5 bases from V and 4 from J, leaving 14 bases between them. The CDR3 loop reads CASSPGRVSTEAFF. The CDR3 region has the DNA TGTGCCAGCAGCCCCGGCAGGGTCAGCACTGAAGCTTTCTTT.

The J gene is TRBJ2-3, the V gene TRBV18; the D is unclear. The CDR3 is 15 amino acids. Germline CDR1 reads KGHSH; CDR2 reads LQKENI. V lost 5 bases and J 2 bases, leaving 14 bases between the germline ends. DNA for the CDR3: TGTGCCAGCTCATCGACAACAGCACACACAGATACGCAGTATTTT. Protein product: CASSSTTAHTDTQYF.

The chain links TRBV5-4 to TRBJ2-2; D is unresolved. V lost 3 bases to trimming and J lost 5 bases, with 11 bases between them. Germline loops: CDR1 SGHNT, CDR2 YYREEE (reference sequence). The CDR3 is made up of 14 amino acids. CDR3 in DNA: TGTGCCAGCAGCTCCTCTAAGGCGACCGGGGAGCTGTTTTTT. Residues: CASSSSKATGELFF.

The chain has TRBV14 and TRBJ2-1; D gene ambiguous. Trimming removed 4 bases at V and 4 bases at J, with 8 bases between. The CDR3 is 13 residues long. The germline gives CDR1 SGHDN, CDR2 FVKESK. In DNA form, the CDR3 reads TGTGCCAGCAGCCTTGGTCGGTACAATGAGCAGTTCTTC. This gives the protein CASSLGRYNEQFF.

The chain combines TRBV28 with TRBJ1-2; tentative D call: TRBD1 (6 bases). This CDR3 comprises 12 residues. V shed 7 bases and J shed 4 bases, with 10 bases lying between them. Germline V lookup: CDR1 MDHEN, CDR2 SYDVKM. CDR3 residues: CASKDSLYGYTF. The CDR3 DNA sequence: TGTGCCAGCAAGGACAGTCTCTATGGCTACACCTTC.

V and J are TRBV7-8 and TRBJ1-2; D perhaps matches TRBD1 (6 bases). Trimming removed 5 bases at V and 5 bases at J, with 21 bases between. The CDR3 is 16 amino acids. Per germline, CDR1 SGHVS and CDR2 FQNEAQ. The CDR3 loop reads CASSPNTGRGGYGYTF. The CDR3 nucleotides are TGTGCCAGCAGCCCAAACACAGGAAGAGGGGGATATGGCTACACCTTC.

This clone has more than one count but fewer than ten. CDR3 in amino acids: CASSPRGSRNIQYF. For the CDR3, the DNA is TGTGCCAGCAGCCCCAGGGGGAGTAGAAACATTCAGTACTTC. The chain is built from TRBV2 and TRBJ2-4; 7 nucleotides line up with TRBD1. Looked up from germline, CDR1 is SNHLY and CDR2 is FYNNEI. The CDR3 contains 14 residues. After removal of 6 bases from V and 6 bases from J, the junction contained 8 bases not matched to a gene. Full variable domain (remainder filled in from reference TRBV2 and TRBJ2-4): EPEVTQTPSHQVTQMGQEVILRCVPISNHLYFYWYRQILGQKVEFLVSFYNNEISEKSEIFDDQFSVERPDGSNFTLKIRSTKLEDSAMYFCASSPRGSRNIQYFGAGTRLSVL.

V gene TRBV7-2 combines with J gene TRBJ1-5; no clear D gene. V gave up 5 bases and J gave up 3 bases, with 11 bases separating them. The CDR3 is 14 residues long. CDR1 and CDR2 from the germline V gene are SGHTA and FQGNSA. The CDR3 DNA is TGTGCCAGCAGCCCGGACGCAAACAATCAGCCCCAGCATTTT. Protein sequence: CASSPDANNQPQHF.

This rearrangement joins TRBV11-2 to TRBJ2-7, with 8 bases identical to TRBD2. Germline V lookup: CDR1 SGHAT, CDR2 FQNNGV. Unmatched junction bases numbered 5, after V lost 1 base and J lost 3 bases. The CDR3 is 15 residues long. This CDR3 reads CASSLGIAGNYEQYF. DNA of the CDR3: TGTGCCAGCAGCTTAGGGATAGCGGGGAACTACGAGCAGTACTTC.

The genes are TRBV7-8 and TRBJ2-1; 9 bases are shared with TRBD2. Germline V gene lookup returns CDR1 SGHVS and CDR2 FQNEAQ. The CDR3 has 14 residues. V was pared by 6 bases and J by 4 bases, with 4 bases of the junction left unmatched. In nucleotides, the CDR3 is TGTGCCAGCAGTCTAGCGGGATTTTACAATGAGCAGTTCTTC. Its protein is CASSLAGFYNEQFF.

The rearrangement links TRBV7-8 to TRBJ2-1, with 11 bases that match TRBD2. The CDR3 consists of 15 residues. Germline V gene sequence: CDR1 SGHVS, CDR2 FQNEAQ. V was pared by 5 bases and J by 10 bases, with 10 bases of the junction left unmatched. The CDR3 region is CASSRNPASGGEQFF. In DNA, the CDR3 is TGTGCCAGCAGCCGTAACCCCGCTAGCGGGGGGGAGCAGTTCTTC.

The V call is TRBV7-6, the J call TRBJ2-1, with 7 bases matching TRBD1. CDR1 is SGHVS, CDR2 FNYEAQ, per germline. The trim removed 4 bases at V and 9 bases at J, leaving 6 bases unmatched. The CDR3 loop spans 13 amino acids. CDR3 bases: TGTGCCAGCAGCTACAGGGGAGAGGGTGAGCAGTTCTTC. Translating it yields CASSYRGEGEQFF.

CDR3 coding DNA: TGTGCCAGCTCACCGATGATTGTCGACAGGGGGCGCGTACCCGGGGAGCTGTTTTTT. This encodes CASSPMIVDRGRVPGELFF. The chain carries TRBV18 and TRBJ2-2; 10 nucleotides line up with TRBD1. This CDR3 region has 19 residues. Germline loops: CDR1 KGHSH, CDR2 LQKENI. V trimming: 3 bases; J trimming: 6 bases; junction bases outside the gene matches: 16. The entire variable domain, with the rest obtained from reference TRBV18 and TRBJ2-2, is as follows: NAGVMQNPRHLVRRRGQEARLRCSPMKGHSHVYWYRQLPEEGLKFMVYLQKENIIDESGMPKERFSAEFPKEGPSILRIQQVVRGDSAAYFCASSPMIVDRGRVPGELFFGEGSRLTVL.